Presented here are 24 T cell receptor beta chains from one specimen sequenced in a study of cytomegalovirus exposure and HLA in healthy donors. With 60 Vbeta and 13 Jbeta primers, the PCR was carried out. Here immunoSEQ multiplex PCR was the method, and the copy in TCRdb shows in-frame clones only, minus some. The sample holds around 130,000 clones; approximately 84% are singletons and the top ten take approximately 1.6%. The specimen sequenced was PBMCs. The receptor set was obtained from a woman aged 18-29 years in good health and CMV-seronegative.

The chain combines TRBV25-1 with TRBJ1-5; D remains ambiguous. Germline CDR1 is MGHDK and CDR2 is SYGVNS. Trimming cost V 8 bases and J 2 bases, with 13 bases left between them. The CDR3 is 14 amino acids. Written as DNA, the CDR3 is TGTGCCAGCGCGAGGTTTCGTCGCAATCAGCCCCAGCATTTT. Its protein product is CASARFRRNQPQHF.

CDR3 DNA: TGTGCCAGCAGCTTAGGAGGACAAGAGACCCAGTACTTC. It specifies CASSLGGQETQYF. The chain carries TRBV5-4 and TRBJ2-5; D is perhaps TRBD2 (5 bases). This CDR3 has 13 amino acids. Germline CDR1 is SGHNT and CDR2 is YYREEE (reference sequence). V lost 2 bases and J lost 2, with 7 bases in between. The full variable domain, rest sourced from reference TRBV5-4 and TRBJ2-5, is ETGVTQSPTHLIKTRGQQVTLRCSSQSGHNTVSWYQQALGQGPQFIFQYYREEENGRGNFPPRFSGLQFPNYSSELNVNALELDDSALYLCASSLGGQETQYFGPGTRLLVL.

The J gene is TRBJ2-7, the V gene TRBV27, with 8 bases matching TRBD1. The V and J ends lost 2 bases and 5 bases, in that order; junction bases with no gene match: 5. Germline loops: CDR1 MNHEY, CDR2 SMNVEV (reference sequence). CDR3 length: 14 residues. The CDR3 sequence: CASSLGQGAHEQYF. In nucleotides, the CDR3 is TGTGCCAGCAGTTTAGGACAGGGAGCCCACGAGCAGTACTTC.

V and J are TRBV6-5 and TRBJ1-4; tentative D call: TRBD1 (5 bases). Germline loops: CDR1 MNHEY, CDR2 SVGAGI. V lost 8 bases and J lost 6, with 10 bases in between. The CDR3 totals 12 residues. CDR3: CASGGTDEKLFF. DNA of the CDR3: TGTGCCAGCGGCGGGACGGATGAAAAACTGTTTTTT.

This clone was seen only once. This sequence joins TRBV6-1 and TRBJ1-2, with 7 bases fitting TRBD1. The germline CDR1 and CDR2 sequences are MNHNS and SASEGT. V shed 4 bases, J shed 5 bases, and the junction held 16 bases outside the gene matches. The CDR3 loop spans 17 amino acids. As DNA, the CDR3 is TGTGCCAGCAGTGCTAAACTACCCCGGGACAGCCTTTATGGCTACACCTTC. Encoded protein: CASSAKLPRDSLYGYTF.

A single count supports this clone. The J gene is TRBJ1-2, the V gene TRBV9, with 10 positions matching TRBD1. The V gene end was trimmed by 5 bases and the J gene end by 8 bases; junction bases not matched to a gene: 15. Germline CDR1 is SGDLS and CDR2 is YYNGEE. The CDR3 runs to 16 residues. The CDR3 coding sequence is TGTGCCAGCAGTGCATACACCGGGACAGGGGTCTCCGGCTACACCTTC. Translated, it gives CASSAYTGTGVSGYTF.

The chain has TRBV6-1 and TRBJ2-7; 8 bases align to TRBD1. Per germline, CDR1 MNHNS and CDR2 SASEGT. V dropped 7 bases and J dropped 4; count of bases not matched to a gene: 3. The CDR3 has 12 residues. The CDR3 sequence: CASTGQGYEQYF. CDR3 sequence (DNA): TGTGCCAGCACTGGACAGGGTTACGAGCAGTACTTC.

The chain employs TRBV30 and TRBJ2-1; no definite D call. V was clipped by 1 base and J by 10 bases, with 8 bases between them. The germline V gene encodes CDR1 GTSNPN and CDR2 SVGIG (reference sequence). The CDR3 is 11 residues long. In DNA form, the CDR3 reads TGTGCCTGGAGTGGGTCGACAGAGCAGTTCTTC. The encoded protein is CAWSGSTEQFF.

Only a few counts were recorded for this clone. The rearrangement uses TRBV19 and TRBJ2-7; possible D gene TRBD2, 5 bases. The germline V gene encodes CDR1 LNHDA and CDR2 SQIVND (reference sequence). There are 14 residues in the CDR3. Trimming pared 6 bases from V and 2 bases from J, leaving 14 bases between. The CDR3 DNA reads TGTGCCAGTAGCCGCAACGGGGATGCCTACGAGCAGTACTTC. It translates to CASSRNGDAYEQYF.

V usage is TRBV29-1 and J usage is TRBJ1-1, with a weak D call TRBD1 (5 bases). Looked up from germline, CDR1 is SQVTM and CDR2 is ANQGSEA. This CDR3 is 12 amino acids long. V lost 7 bases and J lost 11, with 20 bases in between. The CDR3 region is CSDSQQVLGAFF. Written as DNA, the CDR3 is TGCAGCGACTCCCAACAGGTTTTGGGGGCTTTCTTT.

J is TRBJ2-7 and V is TRBV5-1; the match to TRBD2 covers 7 bases. Per germline, CDR1 SGHRS and CDR2 YFSETQ. The CDR3 is 16 residues long. V was pared by 1 base and J by 5 bases, with 12 bases of the junction left unmatched. CDR3 region: CASSLRAPLGRDEQYF. The CDR3 region has the DNA TGCGCCAGCAGCTTGAGAGCGCCTCTGGGGAGGGACGAGCAGTACTTC.

The chain joins TRBV6-1 to TRBJ2-1, with D perhaps matching TRBD2 (6 bases). Trimming shortened V by 2 bases and J by 12 bases, and 11 bases separated the two germline ends. Germline lookup yields CDR1 MNHNS and CDR2 SASEGT. The CDR3 has 12 amino acids. This chain's CDR3 is CASSESLAGQFF. The CDR3 nucleotides read TGTGCCAGCAGTGAATCACTAGCAGGGCAGTTCTTC.

This clone was seen more than once but under ten times. The rearrangement links TRBV30 to TRBJ2-1; TRBD2 matches 7 bases. CDR1 is GTSNPN and CDR2 is SVGIG in the germline V gene (reference sequence). J was trimmed by 0 bases and V by 1 base; bases with no gene match: 9. There are 17 residues in the CDR3. CDR3 amino acids: CAWSGGGSSGSYNEQFF. In DNA form, the CDR3 reads TGTGCCTGGAGTGGGGGGGGGTCTAGCGGCTCCTACAATGAGCAGTTCTTC.

The chain employs TRBV18 and TRBJ2-5; TRBD2 might be the D (6 bases). Germline V gene sequence: CDR1 KGHSH, CDR2 LQKENI. Trimming stripped 3 bases from V and 1 base from J, with 9 bases between. The CDR3 has 14 amino acids. Here the CDR3 reads CASSPGLFQETQYF. The CDR3 DNA follows: TGTGCCAGCTCACCGGGACTCTTCCAAGAGACCCAGTACTTC.

This clone has only one observation. The chain has TRBV29-1 and TRBJ2-3; TRBD1 matches 8 bases. V was pared by 6 bases and J by 1 base, with 6 bases of the junction left unmatched. This CDR3 has 14 residues. Germline lookup yields CDR1 SQVTM and CDR2 ANQGSEA. CDR3 coding DNA: TGCAGCGTCCAGGGGGCAAAAGGCACAGATACGCAGTATTTT. Protein product: CSVQGAKGTDTQYF.

V usage is TRBV20-1 and J usage is TRBJ2-1; D perhaps matches TRBD1 (5 bases). The ends were cut back, 7 bases at V and 7 bases at J, with 11 bases in the middle. The CDR3 contains 11 residues. Germline V lookup: CDR1 DFQATT, CDR2 SNEGSKA (reference sequence). CDR3 bases: TGCAGTGTGAAACAGGATAATGAGCAGTTCTTC. Amino acid sequence: CSVKQDNEQFF.

This clone was picked up one time. J is TRBJ1-1 and V is TRBV11-2, with TRBD1 identical over 9 bases. The CDR3 consists of 17 residues. Unmatched junction bases numbered 10, after V lost 5 bases and J lost 0 bases. Germline V CDR1 and CDR2: SGHAT, FQNNGV. The CDR3 DNA reads as TGTGCCAGCAGCGCCAACAGGGGGCTGAGTATGAACACTGAAGCTTTCTTT. Translation: CASSANRGLSMNTEAFF.

This chain uses TRBV11-3 with TRBJ2-2; TRBD1 agrees at 9 bases. Germline CDR1 and CDR2: SGHNT and YENEEA. Trimming cost V 5 bases and J 7 bases; bases outside gene matches: 11. This CDR3 region has 16 residues. CDR3 in amino acids: CASSHSTGTGYGELFF. The CDR3 nucleotides are TGTGCCAGCAGCCACTCCACCGGGACAGGGTACGGGGAGCTGTTTTTT.

This chain joins TRBV18 and TRBJ1-5; D is ambiguous. The CDR3 is 16 amino acids. Germline CDR1 is KGHSH and CDR2 is LQKENI. The V gene lost 6 bases and the J gene lost 4 bases, with 19 bases spanning the gap. In DNA, the CDR3 is TGTGCCAGCTCGGAGGTACTCTCCAGGCATAATCAGCCCCAGCATTTT. Residues: CASSEVLSRHNQPQHF.

This chain joins TRBV10-1 and TRBJ2-1; 7 nucleotides align to TRBD2. Germline V gene data show CDR1 as WNHNN and CDR2 as SYGVQD (reference sequence). The CDR3 sequence is 13 residues long. The ends lost 4 bases at V and 5 bases at J; junction bases unmatched: 2. The CDR3: CASSARENNEQFF. The CDR3 DNA reads as TGCGCCAGCAGTGCGCGGGAGAACAATGAGCAGTTCTTC.

The V call is TRBV4-1, the J call TRBJ2-7, with 9 bases that match TRBD1. The trim removed 0 bases at V and 6 bases at J, leaving 9 bases unmatched. CDR3 length: 16 residues. The germline gives CDR1 MGHRA, CDR2 YSYEKL. The chain's CDR3 is CASSQDRGTGNLEQYF. The CDR3 DNA reads as TGCGCCAGCAGCCAAGATCGGGGGACAGGGAATCTCGAGCAGTACTTC.

The chain has TRBV6-5 and TRBJ2-7, with a weak D call TRBD2 (5 bases). V was shortened by 2 bases and J by 4 bases, with 18 bases between the two germline ends. The V gene's germline CDR1 is MNHEY and CDR2 SVGAGI. The length of the CDR3 is 16 residues. CDR3 in DNA: TGTGCCAGCAGTTACACCCCCCTCGGGATGGGGTACGAGCAGTACTTC. It encodes CASSYTPLGMGYEQYF.

The chain joins TRBV10-3 to TRBJ2-7; 8 nucleotides match TRBD1. Trimming took 5 bases from V and 3 from J; bases not matched to a gene: 6. Germline V CDR1 and CDR2: ENHRY, SYGVKD. CDR3 length: 14 amino acids. This CDR3 reads CAISTEGQVYEQYF. As DNA, the CDR3 is TGTGCCATCAGTACGGAGGGACAGGTCTACGAGCAGTACTTC.

The chain couples TRBV25-1 to TRBJ2-6; D ambiguous. There are 13 residues in the CDR3. Germline loops: CDR1 MGHDK, CDR2 SYGVNS. V lost 5 bases and J lost 2, with 4 bases in between. CDR3 region: CASSITGANVLTF. CDR3 nucleotide sequence: TGTGCCAGCAGTATTACTGGGGCCAACGTCCTGACTTTC.